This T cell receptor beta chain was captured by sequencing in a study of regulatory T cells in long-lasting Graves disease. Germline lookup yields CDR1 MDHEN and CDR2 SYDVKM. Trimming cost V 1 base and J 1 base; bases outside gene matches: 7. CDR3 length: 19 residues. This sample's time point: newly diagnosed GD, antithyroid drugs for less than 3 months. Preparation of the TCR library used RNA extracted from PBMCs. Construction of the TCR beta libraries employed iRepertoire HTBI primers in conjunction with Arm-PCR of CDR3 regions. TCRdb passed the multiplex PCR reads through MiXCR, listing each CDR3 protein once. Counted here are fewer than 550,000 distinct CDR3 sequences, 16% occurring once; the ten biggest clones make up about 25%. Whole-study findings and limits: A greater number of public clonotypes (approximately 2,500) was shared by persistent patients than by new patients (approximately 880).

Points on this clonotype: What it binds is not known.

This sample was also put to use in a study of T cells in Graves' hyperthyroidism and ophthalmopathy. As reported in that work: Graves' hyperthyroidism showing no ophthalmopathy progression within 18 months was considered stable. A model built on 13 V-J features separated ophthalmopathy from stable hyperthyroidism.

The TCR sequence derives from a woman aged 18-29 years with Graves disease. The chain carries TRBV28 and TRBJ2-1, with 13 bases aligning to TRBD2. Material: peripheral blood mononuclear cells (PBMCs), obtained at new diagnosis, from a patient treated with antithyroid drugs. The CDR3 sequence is CASSLSSGLAGFSYNEQFF. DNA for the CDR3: TGTGCCAGCAGTTTATCGTCGGGACTAGCGGGATTTTCCTACAATGAGCAGTTCTTC.